Below, one T cell receptor (beta chain) is given with its context. Its antigen is unknown. Trimming shortened V by 3 bases and J by 7 bases, and 15 bases separated the two germline ends. The germline CDR1 and CDR2 sequences are GTSNPN and SVGIG (reference sequence). The CDR3 is 13 amino acids. As the sequencing template, cDNA was produced by extracting RNA and reverse transcribing it. Sequenced by immunoSEQ multiplex PCR; TCRdb stores in-frame clones only, minus some. The repertoire holds roughly 120,000 clones, with over 60% as singletons. The sample comes from a study of CD8+ T cells in alopecia areata. Study results and limitations: Greater clonality was observed in lesional scalp samples, especially alopecia totalis/universalis, versus normal scalp. Sharing of TCR sequences between patients (possibly for HLA-related reasons) was less clear than in mice. Sequencing of scalp tissue also captures the resident alphabeta T cells of normal skin.

The chain has TRBV30 and TRBJ1-2; no definite D call. The sequenced sample consisted of CD4+ T cells sorted from blood. The source is a human donor in good health. Here the CDR3 reads CAWSVQRAGGYTF. For the CDR3, the DNA is TGTGCCTGGAGCGTCCAACGAGCAGGTGGCTACACCTTC.